This TCR beta chain came from a study of shared clonotypes between healthy human individuals. Germline assignment: CDR1 SGHRS and CDR2 YFSETQ. The length of the CDR3 is 12 residues. V was cut by 7 bases and J by 3 bases, with 10 bases left in between. This clone has at least ten counts. Clones were sequenced by immunoSEQ multiplex PCR, and TCRdb holds only the in-frame ones, with some missing. The table lists around 700,000 clones, about 80% of them singletons, with 1.5% to 2% in the top ten. This receptor was taken from a woman aged 25 to 39 in good health. The chain has TRBV5-1 and TRBJ1-2, with a tentative D call TRBD1 (5 bases). Input material: memory CD4+ T cells sorted from blood. Subset of the sample: CD45RA-negative fraction. CDR3 coding DNA: TGCGCCAGCGGGGAGGGGTACTATGGCTACACCTTC. This gives the protein CASGEGYYGYTF.